What follows are 6 T cell receptor beta chains derived from one specimen sequenced in a study of T cells in Graves' hyperthyroidism and ophthalmopathy. TCR beta CDR3 sequences were amplified from RNA transcripts. A first-round RT-PCR of the TCR CDR3 used the HTBI primer set. Each CDR3 protein is one row after TCRdb ran MiXCR on the multiplex PCR reads. The sample lists 500,000 to 750,000 distinct CDR3 sequences; 15% to 19% were seen once. The specimen was blood. The receptors were sampled from a woman aged 25 to 39 with Graves' hyperthyroidism.

At least ten counts were recorded for this clonotype. The CDR3 sequence is CAWSGGRNTQYF. Here the CDR3 DNA reads TGTGCCTGGAGCGGAGGGCGGAATACGCAGTATTTT. The V gene is TRBV30, the J gene TRBJ2-3; D may be TRBD2 (6 bases). Trimming took off 3 bases at V and 7 bases at J, with 11 bases between the two ends. Germline V gene data show CDR1 as GTSNPN and CDR2 as SVGIG (reference sequence). The CDR3 length is 12 residues.

This clonotype was seen a few times. The V and J genes are TRBV4-1 and TRBJ2-1; possibly TRBD2 for D (6 bases). Germline lookup yields CDR1 MGHRA and CDR2 YSYEKL. The ends were cut back, 3 bases at V and 5 bases at J, with 11 bases in the middle. The CDR3 runs 14 residues. The CDR3 DNA reads as TGCGCCAGCAGCCACACAACGGGAGACAATGAGCAGTTCTTC. Translating gives CASSHTTGDNEQFF.

This clonotype was seen repeatedly, ten times or more. The rearrangement joins TRBV28 to TRBJ2-1; 12 positions match TRBD2. With V trimmed by 4 bases and J by 7 bases, 14 bases remained unmatched. Germline-derived CDR1 and CDR2 are MDHEN and SYDVKM. The CDR3 is 18 residues long. CDR3 loop: CASSSTTSGRRGLNEQFF. The DNA for the CDR3 is TGTGCCAGCAGTTCAACGACTAGCGGGAGAAGAGGCTTGAATGAGCAGTTCTTC. Combining the CDR3 with reference TRBV28 and TRBJ2-1 gives the whole variable domain DVKVTQSSRYLVKRTGEKVFLECVQDMDHENMFWYRQDPGLGLRLIYFSYDVKMKEKGDIPEGYSVSREKKERFSLILESASTNQTSMYLCASSSTTSGRRGLNEQFFGPGTRLTVL.

Many counts were recorded for this clonotype. The chain uses TRBV25-1 and TRBJ2-3, with 11 bases lining up with TRBD2. This CDR3 spans 15 amino acids. Germline V gene data show CDR1 as MGHDK and CDR2 as SYGVNS. Trimming cost V 8 bases and J 2 bases; bases outside gene matches: 6. CDR3: CASGGLADITDTQYF. CDR3 coding DNA: TGTGCCAGCGGGGGACTAGCGGACATCACAGATACGCAGTATTTT.

This chain joins TRBV28 and TRBJ2-5; D ambiguous. Trimming took 5 bases from V and 3 from J, leaving 16 bases between them. This CDR3 spans 15 amino acids. Germline CDR1 is MDHEN and CDR2 is SYDVKM. As DNA, the CDR3 is TGTGCCAGCAGTAGGGAACAGAATGCAAAAGAGACCCAGTACTTC. This sequence encodes CASSREQNAKETQYF.

This clonotype was detected only a few times. The chain has TRBV19 and TRBJ1-5; 7 bases fit TRBD1. Trimming took 8 bases from V and 5 from J; bases not matched to a gene: 15. The germline V gene has CDR1 LNHDA and CDR2 SQIVND (reference sequence). The CDR3 covers 16 residues. As DNA, the CDR3 is TGTGCCAGTTGCAGAGGGGGCTATCCCGGTTATCAGCCCCAGCATTTT. This translates into CASCRGGYPGYQPQHF.